The rows below give T cell receptor beta chains drawn from one sample of a study of blood T cells in healthy people across ages. TCRdb passed the 5' RACE reads through MiXCR, listing each CDR3 protein once. The sample lists about 1 million distinct CDR3 sequences, almost 25% occurring once. These same records also appear under a second study, on T cells of mothers and their children.

The sequenced material came from blood. These receptors were collected from a girl under 10 years old in good health. The CDR3 runs from the conserved cysteine through the conserved F or W. A D gene is named only where the DNA matches it firmly. Size is omitted from some rows. Given values are once, few, many or a class for expanded clones.

CDR3nt	CDR3aa	abundance	v_gene	j_gene	d_gene
TGCGCCAGCAGCTTGGGCCGGGACTTGATAAGTGAGCAGTTCTTC	CASSLGRDLISEQFF	few	TRBV5-1	TRBJ2-1	NA
TGCGCCAGCAGCCAGGGGAATACCTACGAGCAGTACTTC	CASSQGNTYEQYF	NA	TRBV4-1	TRBJ2-7	NA
TGTGCCATCAGTGTAAGGGACTCCATCCCCCTTACCTACGAGCAGTACTTC	CAISVRDSIPLTYEQYF	NA	TRBV10-3	TRBJ2-7	NA
TGCGCCAGCAGCCTAGAGGGACAGACGAACACCGGGGAGCTGTTTTTT	CASSLEGQTNTGELFF	NA	TRBV4-3	TRBJ2-2	TRBD1
TGCAGTGCTAGAGGAGGAGGGGGCAAGATAGAGACCCAGTACTTC	CSARGGGGKIETQYF	few	TRBV20-1	TRBJ2-5	NA
TGTGCCAGCAGTGGTGTAGAATTGGGCGAGCGGTACTTC	CASSGVELGERYF	few	TRBV27	TRBJ2-7	NA
TGTGCCAGCAGCGTAGAGGCCGGGGGAGACACTGAAGCTTTCTTT	CASSVEAGGDTEAFF	NA	TRBV9	TRBJ1-1	NA
TGTGCCACTACCCCGGGACAGGGTTTCGGGCAGTACTTC	CATTPGQGFGQYF	few	TRBV28	TRBJ2-7	TRBD1
TGCAGCGGTAGGGCAGATACGCAGTATTTT	CSGRADTQYF	few	TRBV29-1	TRBJ2-3	NA
TGTGCCAGCAGTGATCCATCAGAAGGTCTTGGGGCCAACGTCCTGACTTTC	CASSDPSEGLGANVLTF	few	TRBV2	TRBJ2-6	NA
TGTGCCAGCAGCCGGGAGCCCGGGGGTGAGCAGTTCTTC	CASSREPGGEQFF	few	TRBV12-3/TRBV12-4	TRBJ2-1	NA
TGCGCCAGCAGCCACGCTTTTAGCGGGAGGGAGACCTCGCAAGAGACCCAGTACTTC	CASSHAFSGRETSQETQYF	NA	TRBV4-1	TRBJ2-5	TRBD2
TGTGCCAGCAGTTCTGGTCCCCCCTACGAGCAGTACTTC	CASSSGPPYEQYF	NA	TRBV27	TRBJ2-7	NA
TGCAGCGTTGACGGGGACAAGCGCTATTTATTC	CSVDGDKRYLF	few	TRBV29-1	TRBJ1-2	NA
TGTGCCACCAGCAGGGGCCGGGACAGGGTGGCGGAGACCCAGTACTTC	CATSRGRDRVAETQYF	NA	TRBV15	TRBJ2-5	TRBD1
TGTGCCAGCAGTTGGGGGGGGACAAATGAGCAGTTCTTC	CASSWGGTNEQFF	NA	TRBV12-3/TRBV12-4	TRBJ2-1	NA
TGTGCCAGCGGGGACGTTGATAATTCACCCCTCCACTTT	CASGDVDNSPLHF	NA	TRBV2	TRBJ1-6	NA
TGTGCCAGCAGTTTTCAGTTTGGGAGGGGGGATCCGAGGGAGGAGACCCAGTACTTC	CASSFQFGRGDPREETQYF	many	TRBV12-3/TRBV12-4	TRBJ2-5	NA
TGTGCCAGCAGCTTGACTAGCGGGGAGCTGTTTTTT	CASSLTSGELFF	NA	TRBV13	TRBJ2-2	NA
TGTGCCAGCAATACGAACCCCGAGGGGGCTTTCTTT	CASNTNPEGAFF	few	TRBV2	TRBJ1-1	NA
TGCGCCAGCAGCCAAAACCGGGTGGTGGGGAACACTGAAGCTTTCTTT	CASSQNRVVGNTEAFF	few	TRBV4-3	TRBJ1-1	NA
TGTGCCAGCAGTCAACCGTTCGGCCCAGATACGCAGTATTTT	CASSQPFGPDTQYF	NA	TRBV28	TRBJ2-3	NA
TGTGCCAGCAGCCTAGCGGGGGTAGCGGCTGGAAACACCATATATTTT	CASSLAGVAAGNTIYF	NA	TRBV7-2	TRBJ1-3	NA
TGTGCCATCACGGCTTCGGAGGGAGAAAAACTGTTTTTT	CAITASEGEKLFF	few	TRBV10-3	TRBJ1-4	NA
TGTGCCAGCACAACTAGCGGTGAGAGGGAGACCCAGTACTTC	CASTTSGERETQYF	NA	TRBV6-6	TRBJ2-5	TRBD2
TGTGCCAGCAGTATAGACAGGGAGAGGTACTACGAGCAGTACTTC	CASSIDRERYYEQYF	few	TRBV19	TRBJ2-7	TRBD1